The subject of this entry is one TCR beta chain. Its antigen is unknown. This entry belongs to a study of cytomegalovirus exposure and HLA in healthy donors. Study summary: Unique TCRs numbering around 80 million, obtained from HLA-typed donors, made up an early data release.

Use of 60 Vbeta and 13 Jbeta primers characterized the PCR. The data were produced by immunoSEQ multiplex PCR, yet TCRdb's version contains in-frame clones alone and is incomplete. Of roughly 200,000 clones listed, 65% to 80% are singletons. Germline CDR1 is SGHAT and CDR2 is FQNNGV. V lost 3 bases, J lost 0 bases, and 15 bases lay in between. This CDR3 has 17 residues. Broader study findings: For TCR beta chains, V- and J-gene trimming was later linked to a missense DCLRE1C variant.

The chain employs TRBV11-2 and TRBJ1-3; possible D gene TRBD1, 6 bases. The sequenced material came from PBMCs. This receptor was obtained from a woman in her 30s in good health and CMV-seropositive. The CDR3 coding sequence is TGTGCCAGCAGCTTGCTTAGGACAGAATACTCTGGAAACACCATATATTTT. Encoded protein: CASSLLRTEYSGNTIYF. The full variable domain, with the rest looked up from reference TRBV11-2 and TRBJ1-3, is EAGVAQSPRYKIIEKRQSVAFWCNPISGHATLYWYQQILGQGPKLLIQFQNNGVVDDSQLPKDRFSAERLKGVDSTLKIQPAKLEDSAVYLCASSLLRTEYSGNTIYFGEGSWLTVV.